This is a list of T cell receptor beta chains from one sample in a study of T cells in localized non-small cell lung cancer. Produced via immunoSEQ multiplex PCR; TCRdb's table is partial and in-frame only. The table lists hundreds of clones, approximately 24% of them singletons. The sequenced sample was lung tumor tissue, obtained before any cancer treatment. These receptors originate from a female donor over 55 with stage I squamous cell lung carcinoma. The CDR3 runs from the conserved cysteine through the conserved F or W. A D gene is named only where the DNA matches it firmly. Clone size, where shown, is once, few, many, or a class for clones that have expanded.

clone_size	cdr3_length	d_call	j_call	v_call	cdr3_aa	cdr3_nt
NA	15	NA	TRBJ1-1	TRBV6-8	CASSFSRFQNTEAFF	TGTGCCAGCAGTTTCTCTCGGTTCCAGAACACTGAAGCTTTCTTT
few	14	NA	TRBJ1-2	TRBV5-1	CASSLEGASYGYTF	TGCGCCAGCAGCTTGGAGGGTGCCTCTTATGGCTACACCTTC
NA	15	NA	TRBJ2-5	TRBV4-1	CASSQAGTTQETQYF	TGCGCCAGCAGCCAGGCGGGAACCACCCAAGAGACCCAGTACTTC
few	18	NA	TRBJ1-2	TRBV6-8	CASTRDRWTAIPNYGYTF	TGTGCCAGCACCAGGGACCGTTGGACGGCGATCCCAAACTATGGCTACACCTTC
NA	16	NA	TRBJ2-2	TRBV11-3	CASSLGTGFYTGELFF	TGTGCCAGCAGCTTAGGAACAGGGTTCTACACCGGGGAGCTGTTTTTT
few	15	TRBD2	TRBJ2-1	TRBV30	CACLAGLSSYNEQFF	TGTGCCTGCCTAGCGGGCCTGAGCTCCTACAATGAGCAGTTCTTC
medium-sized	14	TRBD1	TRBJ1-2	TRBV6-8	CASSPGQGDYGYTF	TGTGCCAGCAGCCCTGGACAGGGAGACTATGGCTACACCTTC
NA	14	NA	TRBJ1-3	TRBV11-3	CASSVGNSGGTIYF	TGTGCCAGCAGCGTAGGAAATTCAGGAGGCACCATATATTTT
NA	17	TRBD1	TRBJ1-2	TRBV11-3	CASSLGGQGMDIYGYTF	TGTGCCAGCAGCTTAGGTGGACAGGGGATGGATATCTATGGCTACACCTTC
NA	14	NA	TRBJ2-2	TRBV5-1	CASSLDGGGFELFF	TGCGCCAGCAGCTTGGACGGAGGCGGGTTTGAGCTGTTTTTT